Detailed here is one T cell receptor beta chain. The germline gives CDR1 SGHRS, CDR2 YFSETQ. The CDR3 runs 13 residues. V dropped 2 bases and J dropped 1 base, with 6 bases sitting between them. This sample was included in a study of blood T cell repertoires in COVID-19. Study-wide background: There were acute and convalescent COVID-19 samples, and they came from the United States, Italy and Spain. PBMCs, B-cell-depleted T cells, or T cells were the source of the cDNA or gDNA that made up the material.

Cohort 3 recovered donors had two negative PCRs, clearance, or symptom resolution. TCRdb's copy holds only in-frame clones and misses some; the assay was immunoSEQ multiplex PCR. The sample records around 240,000 clones, 75% to 90% being singletons. V is TRBV5-1 and J is TRBJ1-1, with D hard to call. The source of this sequence is a woman in her 50s who had recovered from COVID-19. Sequences were obtained from PBMCs or T cells enriched from blood (not recorded which). This chain's CDR3 is CASSFQSNTEAFF. The CDR3 DNA reads TGCGCCAGCAGCTTTCAATCGAACACTGAAGCTTTCTTT.